This passage covers 28 T cell receptor beta chains from one sample sequenced in a study of blood T cell repertoires in COVID-19. Libraries were prepared by immunoSEQ multiplex PCR; TCRdb keeps only in-frame clonotypes and omits some of them. The sample records about 370,000 clones, more than 75% being singletons. Sequencing input: peripheral blood. These receptors were collected from a woman in her twenties or thirties with COVID-19, enrolled during active disease.

The chain couples TRBV19 to TRBJ1-3, with D possibly TRBD1 on 5 matching bases. CDR3 length equals 15 residues. V lost 3 bases to trimming and J lost 3 bases, with 12 bases between them. In germline, CDR1 is LNHDA, CDR2 SQIVND (reference sequence). CDR3 sequence: CASSIGGTIGNTIYF. CDR3 in DNA: TGTGCCAGTAGTATCGGGGGTACCATTGGAAACACCATATATTTT.

V and J are TRBV7-9 and TRBJ2-7, with TRBD1 matching 9 bases. After removal of 1 base from V and 5 bases from J, the junction contained 6 bases not matched to a gene. Germline V gene lookup returns CDR1 SEHNR and CDR2 FQNEAQ (reference sequence). The CDR3 consists of 15 residues. The CDR3 protein is CASSLGGQGTDEQYF. The CDR3 region has the DNA TGTGCCAGCAGCTTAGGAGGACAGGGGACCGACGAGCAGTACTTC. The variable domain in full, with the rest retrieved from reference TRBV7-9 and TRBJ2-7, is DTGVSQNPRHKITKRGQNVTFRCDPISEHNRLYWYRQTLGQGPEFLTYFQNEAQLEKSRLLSDRFSAERPKGSFSTLEIQRTEQGDSAMYLCASSLGGQGTDEQYFGPGTRLTVT.

This chain joins TRBV11-1 and TRBJ2-7; TRBD1 agrees at 7 bases. V dropped 6 bases and J dropped 2; count of bases not matched to a gene: 4. The CDR3 length is 13 residues. Per the germline V gene, CDR1 is SGHAT and CDR2 is FQDESV (reference sequence). CDR3 in amino acids: CASSRDRPYEQYF. The CDR3 DNA sequence: TGTGCCAGCAGTCGGGACAGACCCTACGAGCAGTACTTC.

Concerning this clone itself: The same CDR3 can be traced to other DNA sequences in this sample. The CDR3: CASSLRGSNTGELFF. The DNA of the CDR3 is TGTGCCAGCAGCTTAAGGGGGTCGAACACCGGGGAGCTGTTTTTT. The chain couples TRBV7-6 to TRBJ2-2; weak D call: TRBD1 (6 bases). This CDR3 has 15 amino acids. With 2 bases removed from V and 0 bases from J, the gap between germline ends came to 7 bases. Germline lookup yields CDR1 SGHVS and CDR2 FNYEAQ. Full variable domain (missing parts from reference TRBV7-6 and TRBJ2-2): GAGVSQSPRYKVTKRGQDVALRCDPISGHVSLYWYRQALGQGPEFLTYFNYEAQQDKSGLPNDRFSAERPEGSISTLTIQRTEQRDSAMYRCASSLRGSNTGELFFGEGSRLTVL.

This sequence joins TRBV6-1 and TRBJ2-5; 7 positions match TRBD1. J gave up 2 bases and V 6 bases, and 6 bases lay outside the gene matches. The CDR3 covers 14 residues. Germline CDR1 and CDR2: MNHNS and SASEGT. The DNA for the CDR3 is TGTGCCAGCAGCCCAGACAGGGTACAAGAGACCCAGTACTTC. Translated: CASSPDRVQETQYF.

This chain links TRBV11-2 with TRBJ2-7; D is possibly TRBD1 (6 bases). Per the germline V gene, CDR1 is SGHAT and CDR2 is FQNNGV. The CDR3 covers 14 residues. V lost 1 base and J 6 bases, leaving 13 bases between the germline ends. Here the CDR3 DNA reads TGTGCCAGCAGCTTAGTCCAGGGGTCCCGCGAGCAGTACTTC. It yields the protein CASSLVQGSREQYF.

J is TRBJ2-3 and V is TRBV5-1; 10 bases match TRBD2. Germline V lookup: CDR1 SGHRS, CDR2 YFSETQ. V shed 4 bases, J shed 4 bases, and the junction held 6 bases outside the gene matches. The CDR3 has 15 residues. CDR3 protein: CASSPRLAGADTQYF. The CDR3, as DNA: TGCGCCAGCAGCCCGAGGCTAGCGGGAGCAGATACGCAGTATTTT. The whole variable domain, filled in from reference TRBV5-1 and TRBJ2-3, reads KAGVTQTPRYLIKTRGQQVTLSCSPISGHRSVSWYQQTPGQGLQFLFEYFSETQRNKGNFPGRFSGRQFSNSRSEMNVSTLELGDSALYLCASSPRLAGADTQYFGPGTRLTVL.

The gene calls are TRBV11-2 and TRBJ2-7; D is unclear. With 4 bases removed from V and 5 bases from J, the gap between germline ends came to 12 bases. This CDR3 contains 13 residues. Germline CDR1 and CDR2: SGHAT and FQNNGV. This CDR3 is CASSSPGLDEQYF. CDR3 coding DNA: TGTGCCAGCAGCTCTCCGGGTCTAGACGAGCAGTACTTC.

The rearrangement uses TRBV5-5 and TRBJ2-7, with 9 bases lining up with TRBD2. Germline lookup yields CDR1 SGHKS and CDR2 YYEKEE (reference sequence). This CDR3 spans 15 amino acids. V shed 0 bases, J shed 2 bases, and the junction held 3 bases outside the gene matches. This CDR3 reads CASSLVAGGTYEQYF. CDR3 in DNA: TGTGCCAGCAGCTTGGTTGCGGGAGGGACCTACGAGCAGTACTTC. Combining the CDR3 with reference TRBV5-5 and TRBJ2-7 gives the whole variable domain DAGVTQSPTHLIKTRGQQVTLRCSPISGHKSVSWYQQVLGQGPQFIFQYYEKEERGRGNFPDRFSARQFPNYSSELNVNALLLGDSALYLCASSLVAGGTYEQYFGPGTRLTVT.

V is TRBV7-9 and J is TRBJ2-1; 8 nucleotides align to TRBD2. V shed 3 bases and J 6 bases; nucleotides not matched to a gene: 13. From germline, CDR1 is SEHNR and CDR2 FQNEAQ (reference sequence). The CDR3 is 17 residues long. The CDR3 DNA reads TGTGCCAGCAGCTTCACCACTAGCGGACTCCTGGGCAATGAGCAGTTCTTC. It codes for CASSFTTSGLLGNEQFF.

The CDR3 loop is CASRHRYRVLTGELFF. The CDR3 region has the DNA TGTGCCAGCAGGCACCGATACAGGGTTTTAACCGGGGAGCTGTTTTTT. This chain uses TRBV3-1 (or the pseudogene TRBV3-2) with TRBJ2-2; a possible D gene is TRBD1 (6 bases). The V end lost 6 bases, the J end lost 5 bases, and 19 bases lay between the germline ends. This CDR3 spans 16 amino acids. CDR1 is LGHDT and CDR2 is YNNKEL in the germline V gene (reference sequence).

This clone has a single count. The chain is built from TRBV4-3 and TRBJ1-3, with unresolved D. CDR3 length: 15 residues. V shed 0 bases and J shed 0 bases, with 6 bases lying between them. Germline CDR1 LGHNA, CDR2 YSLEER. In DNA form, the CDR3 reads TGCGCCAGCAGCCAAGAGGGCACCTCTGGAAACACCATATATTTT. Translated, it gives CASSQEGTSGNTIYF.

This chain links TRBV2 with TRBJ2-1; D remains unclear. There are 16 residues in the CDR3. CDR1 and CDR2 (germline): SNHLY, FYNNEI. V was cut by 0 bases and J by 0 bases, with 9 bases left in between. The CDR3 DNA is TGTGCCAGCAGTGAAGCCGGGTGGATCTCCTACAATGAGCAGTTCTTC. Translating gives CASSEAGWISYNEQFF.

V is TRBV27 and J is TRBJ1-2; weak D call: TRBD1 (5 bases). Germline-derived CDR1 and CDR2 are MNHEY and SMNVEV (reference sequence). The CDR3 spans 15 residues. Trimming took off 2 bases at V and 4 bases at J, with 14 bases between the two ends. The CDR3 here is CASSLRKGPSYGYTF. The CDR3 bases are TGTGCCAGCAGTTTAAGGAAGGGGCCCTCCTATGGCTACACCTTC.

The chain uses TRBV27 and TRBJ1-1; D ambiguous. The V end lost 3 bases, the J end lost 4 bases, and 18 bases lay between the germline ends. Germline loops: CDR1 MNHEY, CDR2 SMNVEV (reference sequence). The length of the CDR3 is 16 residues. Here the CDR3 reads CASSFYGVGGGTEAFF. As DNA, the CDR3 is TGTGCCAGCAGTTTCTACGGGGTGGGAGGCGGCACTGAAGCTTTCTTT.

This sequence joins TRBV24-1 and TRBJ2-3; 7 nucleotides line up with TRBD1. The J segment lost 10 bases and the V segment lost 4 bases, leaving 10 bases of the junction unmatched. The CDR3 has 14 amino acids. Germline V gives CDR1 KGHDR, CDR2 SFDVKD. The CDR3 loop reads CATSDPEDRAAQYF. CDR3 in DNA: TGTGCCACCAGTGACCCTGAAGACAGGGCTGCGCAGTATTTT.

V is TRBV24-1 and J is TRBJ1-5; D perhaps matches TRBD1 (6 bases). Germline V lookup: CDR1 KGHDR, CDR2 SFDVKD. This CDR3 is 14 amino acids long. Trimming cost V 5 bases and J 6 bases, with 13 bases left between them. The CDR3, as DNA: TGTGCCACCAGTGTGAGGGGGAGTATTCAGCCCCAGCATTTT. Amino acids: CATSVRGSIQPQHF.

The chain recombines TRBV7-3 with TRBJ2-7; TRBD1 aligns across 12 bases. Germline CDR1 reads SGHTA; CDR2 reads FQGTGA. The V gene end was trimmed by 2 bases and the J gene end by 2 bases; junction bases not matched to a gene: 4. This CDR3 is built from 16 residues. The CDR3 region has the DNA TGTGCCAGCAGCTTATCGGGACAGGGGGCCACCTACGAGCAGTACTTC. Amino acids: CASSLSGQGATYEQYF.

This chain connects TRBV27 to TRBJ1-2; a weak D match, TRBD1 (5 bases). V dropped 0 bases and J dropped 4 bases, with 15 bases sitting between them. Germline CDR1 reads MNHEY; CDR2 reads SMNVEV (reference sequence). The CDR3 covers 16 residues. This CDR3 is CASSLSALGGTYGYTF. In DNA, the CDR3 is TGTGCCAGCAGTTTATCGGCCCTTGGAGGGACCTATGGCTACACCTTC.

This chain uses TRBV10-3 with TRBJ2-7; TRBD1 aligns across 7 bases. CDR3 length: 12 amino acids. Germline trimming cut 6 bases from V and 4 bases from J; bases unmatched to any gene: 3. The germline V gene has CDR1 ENHRY and CDR2 SYGVKD. This CDR3 is CAIRGTEYEQYF. As DNA, the CDR3 is TGTGCCATCAGGGGGACAGAGTACGAGCAGTACTTC.

V usage is TRBV5-1 and J usage is TRBJ2-2; perhaps TRBD1 as D (7 bases). CDR3 size: 13 residues. V was shortened by 4 bases and J by 6 bases, with 10 bases between the two germline ends. CDR1 SGHRS and CDR2 YFSETQ come from the germline V gene. The CDR3 DNA reads TGCGCCAGCAGCCTCAGGGGGGCCGGGGAGCTGTTTTTT. It yields the protein CASSLRGAGELFF. Based on the CDR3 plus reference TRBV5-1 and TRBJ2-2, the full variable domain is KAGVTQTPRYLIKTRGQQVTLSCSPISGHRSVSWYQQTPGQGLQFLFEYFSETQRNKGNFPGRFSGRQFSNSRSEMNVSTLELGDSALYLCASSLRGAGELFFGEGSRLTVL.

This clone was recorded a few times. The chain carries TRBV5-1 and TRBJ2-7; TRBD2 matches 12 bases. V was pared by 5 bases and J by 4 bases, with 13 bases of the junction left unmatched. The CDR3 runs to 17 residues. Germline loops: CDR1 SGHRS, CDR2 YFSETQ. The CDR3 DNA sequence: TGCGCCAGCAGGCCCCCCCCGACTAGCGGGAGAGGGTACGAGCAGTACTTC. Protein: CASRPPPTSGRGYEQYF.

The table lists this clone with a few counts. The V and J genes are TRBV6-5 and TRBJ2-7, with D possibly being TRBD2 (5 bases). V was clipped by 6 bases and J by 6 bases, with 15 bases between them. CDR3 length: 13 amino acids. From germline, CDR1 is MNHEY and CDR2 SVGAGI. The chain's CDR3 is CASSGDPFGEQYF. The DNA for the CDR3 is TGTGCCAGCAGCGGGGATCCCTTCGGCGAGCAGTACTTC.

The chain has TRBV10-2 and TRBJ1-1; 10 nucleotides agree with TRBD1. Trimming removed 4 bases from V and 3 bases from J; junction bases left unmatched: 11. The CDR3 spans 17 residues. The germline gives CDR1 WSHSY, CDR2 SAAADI. The CDR3 here is CASSGTGGKRGDTEAFF. The CDR3 DNA is TGCGCCAGCAGTGGGACAGGGGGGAAGCGGGGGGACACTGAAGCTTTCTTT.

This sequence joins TRBV5-1 and TRBJ2-3; 12 bases line up with TRBD2. With 3 bases clipped from V and 6 bases from J, the junction kept 11 bases outside the gene matches. Germline V CDR1 and CDR2: SGHRS, YFSETQ. The length of the CDR3 is 17 residues. The CDR3 bases are TGCGCCAGCAGCTCGGGATGGACTAGCGGGATTTCGGATACGCAGTATTTT. Amino acid sequence: CASSSGWTSGISDTQYF.

This rearrangement joins TRBV19 to TRBJ2-2; no clear D gene. The CDR3 loop spans 15 amino acids. The V and J ends lost 7 bases and 1 base respectively, with 13 bases between them. Per the germline V gene, CDR1 is LNHDA and CDR2 is SQIVND (reference sequence). The CDR3 DNA follows: TGTGCCAGTAAGGTCGACCCTAGGAACACCGGGGAGCTGTTTTTT. Protein product: CASKVDPRNTGELFF.

The chain employs TRBV15 and TRBJ2-2; 11 bases are a match to TRBD2. Germline CDR1 reads LNHNV; CDR2 reads YYDKDF (reference sequence). The J segment lost 5 bases and the V segment lost 0 bases, leaving 5 bases of the junction unmatched. The CDR3 spans 17 residues. CDR3 bases: TGTGCCACCAGCAGAGATCTTACTAGCGGGAGTACCGGGGAGCTGTTTTTT. Protein sequence: CATSRDLTSGSTGELFF.

The chain combines TRBV19 with TRBJ1-5, with 9 bases aligning to TRBD1. Per the germline V gene, CDR1 is LNHDA and CDR2 is SQIVND (reference sequence). V lost 8 bases and J lost 2; bases outside the gene matches: 7. The CDR3 spans 15 residues. DNA for the CDR3: TGTGCCAGTCGGGACAGGGCGAGGGGCAATCAGCCCCAGCATTTT. As protein: CASRDRARGNQPQHF.